The 14 T cell receptor beta chains listed next were all sequenced from one sample in a study of shared clonotypes between healthy human individuals. CD45RO negativity and positive selection for CCR7 defined naive CD8 cells, a population that excluded terminally differentiated effector memory CD45RA+ cells. Assay: immunoSEQ multiplex PCR; the TCRdb copy retains only in-frame clones and omits some. Of about 2.1 million clones in the sample, around 93% were seen once. Sequenced input: naive CD8+ T cells from PBMCs. Every receptor here comes from a young man in good health. Some clones in this sample may be carry-over from other donors' samples.

This chain links TRBV2 with TRBJ1-5; 8 nucleotides line up with TRBD1. The CDR3 is made up of 15 amino acids. Germline lookup yields CDR1 SNHLY and CDR2 FYNNEI. The V and J ends lost 6 bases and 6 bases, in that order; junction bases with no gene match: 10. Written as DNA, the CDR3 is TGTGCCAGCAGACCCGACAGGGGCGCCGCTCAGCCCCAGCATTTT. It encodes CASRPDRGAAQPQHF.

This sequence joins TRBV27 and TRBJ2-1, with D perhaps TRBD1 (6 bases). The CDR3 totals 13 residues. V lost 1 base to trimming and J lost 9 bases, with 10 bases between them. In germline, CDR1 is MNHEY, CDR2 SMNVEV (reference sequence). CDR3 region: CASSLLRGSEQFF. The CDR3 DNA sequence: TGTGCCAGCAGTTTATTGAGGGGGAGTGAGCAGTTCTTC.

This clone was seen only once. This chain connects TRBV9 to TRBJ2-6, with 8 bases that match TRBD1. Looked up from germline, CDR1 is SGDLS and CDR2 is YYNGEE. The CDR3 loop spans 20 amino acids. V was clipped by 3 bases and J by 0 bases; unmatched bases: 14. Here the CDR3 DNA reads TGTGCCAGCAGCGCCGACCCCCGGGACAGGTGGAACTCTGGGGCCAACGTCCTGACTTTC. This gives the protein CASSADPRDRWNSGANVLTF.

This sequence joins TRBV25-1 and TRBJ2-7, with a weak D call TRBD2 (5 bases). V lost 8 bases to trimming and J lost 4 bases, with 12 bases between them. Per the germline V gene, CDR1 is MGHDK and CDR2 is SYGVNS. The CDR3 covers 12 residues. The CDR3 is CASGSTGYEQYF. The CDR3 DNA reads TGTGCCAGCGGGAGTACGGGATACGAGCAGTACTTC.

The chain employs TRBV7-9 and TRBJ2-7, with TRBD1 matching 10 bases. The CDR3 contains 18 residues. Germline trimming cut 1 base from V and 2 bases from J; bases unmatched to any gene: 11. Germline V gene sequence: CDR1 SEHNR, CDR2 FQNEAQ (reference sequence). This CDR3 reads CASSLGQGALRLTYEQYF. CDR3 in DNA: TGTGCCAGCAGCTTAGGACAGGGGGCCCTTCGTCTCACCTACGAGCAGTACTTC.

The rearrangement uses TRBV19 and TRBJ2-7; 7 bases fit TRBD1. The CDR3 sequence is 13 residues long. Germline V CDR1 and CDR2: LNHDA, SQIVND (reference sequence). J lost 3 bases, V lost 8 bases, and 7 bases had no gene match. The CDR3 bases are TGTGCCAGTTCTCCGGGACAGATCTACGAGCAGTACTTC. It is translated as CASSPGQIYEQYF.

V usage is TRBV7-2 and J usage is TRBJ2-1, with D tentatively TRBD2 (6 bases). This CDR3 comprises 14 residues. Trimming left V 5 bases short and J 4 bases short, with 12 bases between. Per germline, CDR1 SGHTA and CDR2 FQGNSA. CDR3 bases: TGTGCCAGCAGCCCGGGGGAGAGATACAATGAGCAGTTCTTC. Protein sequence: CASSPGERYNEQFF. The variable domain in full, with the rest retrieved from reference TRBV7-2 and TRBJ2-1, is GAGVSQSPSNKVTEKGKDVELRCDPISGHTALYWYRQSLGQGLEFLIYFQGNSAPDKSGLPSDRFSAERTGGSVSTLTIQRTQQEDSAVYLCASSPGERYNEQFFGPGTRLTVL.

The chain recombines TRBV27 with TRBJ2-7; 9 positions match TRBD2. CDR1 MNHEY and CDR2 SMNVEV come from the germline V gene (reference sequence). The CDR3 has 16 amino acids. The ends lost 6 bases at V and 4 bases at J; junction bases unmatched: 13. CDR3 protein: CASSPLGRGRGYEQYF. The DNA of the CDR3 is TGTGCCAGCAGCCCCCTCGGTCGCGGGAGGGGGTACGAGCAGTACTTC.

The gene calls are TRBV11-2 and TRBJ2-7, with 11 bases fitting TRBD1. The CDR3 runs 16 residues. V lost 2 bases and J lost 3; bases outside the gene matches: 6. The germline CDR1 and CDR2 sequences are SGHAT and FQNNGV. CDR3 in amino acids: CASSLLSGTGGYEQYF. The DNA of the CDR3 is TGTGCCAGCAGCTTACTTTCGGGGACAGGGGGCTACGAGCAGTACTTC.

The chain employs TRBV5-4 and TRBJ2-7; TRBD1 aligns across 10 bases. Germline V lookup: CDR1 SGHNT, CDR2 YYREEE (reference sequence). J was trimmed by 4 bases and V by 0 bases; bases with no gene match: 7. The CDR3 has 16 residues. The chain's CDR3 is CASSLEVRQGAYEQYF. CDR3 DNA: TGTGCCAGCAGCTTGGAAGTCCGACAGGGGGCATACGAGCAGTACTTC. The variable domain in full, with the rest retrieved from reference TRBV5-4 and TRBJ2-7, is ETGVTQSPTHLIKTRGQQVTLRCSSQSGHNTVSWYQQALGQGPQFIFQYYREEENGRGNFPPRFSGLQFPNYSSELNVNALELDDSALYLCASSLEVRQGAYEQYFGPGTRLTVT.

The chain joins TRBV7-9 to TRBJ2-7, with D possibly being TRBD2 (6 bases). V lost 4 bases and J 3 bases, leaving 16 bases between the germline ends. The CDR3 length is 15 residues. The germline CDR1 and CDR2 sequences are SEHNR and FQNEAQ (reference sequence). For the CDR3, the DNA is TGTGCCAGCAGCTCGGGGGTACTAGCCTTCTACGAGCAGTACTTC. This gives the protein CASSSGVLAFYEQYF.

The V and J genes are TRBV11-2 and TRBJ1-1; D call uncertain. The germline V gene has CDR1 SGHAT and CDR2 FQNNGV. Trimming took off 5 bases at V and 1 base at J, with 17 bases between the two ends. The CDR3 is 16 residues long. CDR3 DNA: TGTGCCAGCAGCCCCCGGGTCTCTCCGGGGAACACTGAAGCTTTCTTT. Residues: CASSPRVSPGNTEAFF.

The chain is built from TRBV27 and TRBJ1-6, with D unclear. The V end lost 0 bases, the J end lost 7 bases, and 16 bases lay between the germline ends. The CDR3 is 17 residues long. The germline CDR1 and CDR2 sequences are MNHEY and SMNVEV (reference sequence). CDR3 coding DNA: TGTGCCAGCAGTTTATCGTCCGCCAGTCGAGTCAATTCACCCCTCCACTTT. This encodes CASSLSSASRVNSPLHF.

For the CDR3, the DNA is TGTGCCAGCAGTTCCCGGGATCACAGTGACCGGCCCCAGCATTTT. Its translation is CASSSRDHSDRPQHF. This chain joins TRBV28 and TRBJ1-5; D not certain. The germline V gene encodes CDR1 MDHEN and CDR2 SYDVKM. The CDR3 covers 15 residues. V was shortened by 4 bases and J by 9 bases, with 19 bases between the two germline ends.